This T cell receptor beta chain originates from a study of cytomegalovirus exposure and HLA in healthy donors. For the study at large: Of all 400 or so donors who were genotyped, 70% to 85% belonged to the Caucasian-associated ancestry cluster. Points from the study as a whole: Roughly even sequencing depth across donors was the assumption behind the presence/absence analyses. Most TCR sequences were seen very rarely across donors, but some public TCRs occurred in many.

The length of the CDR3 is 13 residues. Germline CDR1 reads SGHDT; CDR2 reads YYEEEE. V dropped 7 bases and J dropped 6 bases, with 16 bases sitting between them. Details on this clone: Its antigen is currently unknown.

Primers included in the PCR were 60 Vbeta and 13 Jbeta primers. Some clones are missing from TCRdb's copy, which holds only in-frame ones; the method was immunoSEQ multiplex PCR. The data contain under 55,000 clones, around 70% of them singletons. Sequenced input: PBMCs. The sequence derives from a man aged 18 to 29 in good health and CMV-seronegative. The rearrangement links TRBV5-6 to TRBJ1-1, with a tentative D call TRBD1 (5 bases). This chain's CDR3 is CASRYGGGAEAFF. CDR3 nucleotides: TGTGCCAGCCGCTATGGTGGGGGGGCTGAAGCTTTCTTT.